The 12 T cell receptor beta chains below come from one sample, sequenced in a study of shared clonotypes between healthy human individuals. Some clones are missing from TCRdb's copy, which holds only in-frame ones; the method was immunoSEQ multiplex PCR. The data hold around 2.5 million clones, with 90% to 95% observed a single time. Sample: naive CD4+ T cells from PBMCs. As for subset: CD45RA+ positively selected. All receptors come from a man aged 18 to 30 in good health. Some clones in this sample may be carry-over from other donors' samples.

On this clone itself: Other DNA sequences of this sample code for an identical CDR3. The chain employs TRBV27 and TRBJ1-2, with D perhaps TRBD1 (5 bases). This CDR3 has 13 amino acids. The V gene lost 3 bases and the J gene lost 4 bases, with 9 bases spanning the gap. Germline loops: CDR1 MNHEY, CDR2 SMNVEV (reference sequence). The CDR3 sequence: CASSFGGGYGYTF. The CDR3 nucleotides read TGTGCCAGCAGTTTTGGTGGGGGCTATGGCTACACCTTC.

The rearrangement uses TRBV19 and TRBJ2-5; 8 bases are shared with TRBD1. The length of the CDR3 is 16 residues. Germline assignment: CDR1 LNHDA and CDR2 SQIVND (reference sequence). The V and J ends lost 2 bases and 4 bases, in that order; junction bases with no gene match: 9. In DNA form, the CDR3 reads TGTGCCAGTAGTATACTTTCGGACAGGGCGGGAGAGACCCAGTACTTC. It encodes CASSILSDRAGETQYF.

This chain connects TRBV10-2 to TRBJ2-3, with D hard to call. The germline V and J ends were trimmed by 5 bases and 0 bases, with 6 bases remaining between them. Per germline, CDR1 WSHSY and CDR2 SAAADI. The CDR3 loop spans 13 amino acids. The DNA for the CDR3 is TGCGCCAGCAGTTGGACCAGCACAGATACGCAGTATTTT. It codes for CASSWTSTDTQYF.

The V and J genes are TRBV19 and TRBJ2-7, with TRBD1 matching over 8 bases. V shed 9 bases and J 2 bases; nucleotides not matched to a gene: 9. Germline-derived CDR1 and CDR2 are LNHDA and SQIVND (reference sequence). The CDR3 covers 14 residues. The chain's CDR3 is CASSPDRATYEQYF. CDR3 nucleotide sequence: TGTGCCAGCAGTCCGGACAGGGCTACCTACGAGCAGTACTTC.

This rearrangement joins TRBV4-2 to TRBJ1-2; D is unresolved. This CDR3 contains 16 residues. V was trimmed by 3 bases and J by 5 bases, leaving 19 bases between them. The germline V gene encodes CDR1 LGHNA and CDR2 YNFKEQ. The CDR3 region has the DNA TGTGCCAGCAGCCATCCCACTGGGGTCCCGGGGTATGGCTACACCTTC. Its protein is CASSHPTGVPGYGYTF.

Written as DNA, the CDR3 is TGCGCCAGCAGCTCAGTAGCGGGAGGTGGTAATGAGCAGTTCTTC. Translation gives CASSSVAGGGNEQFF. The chain joins TRBV5-1 to TRBJ2-1, with TRBD2 identical over 10 bases. Germline-derived CDR1 and CDR2 are SGHRS and YFSETQ. After removal of 3 bases from V and 7 bases from J, the junction contained 7 bases not matched to a gene. The CDR3 length is 15 residues.

J is TRBJ2-7 and V is TRBV28; D is perhaps TRBD1 (6 bases). The V gene's germline CDR1 is MDHEN and CDR2 SYDVKM. The V and J ends lost 3 bases and 3 bases respectively, with 18 bases between them. This CDR3 has 16 residues. CDR3 in DNA: TGTGCCAGCAGTTTCGACAGGTCGATCGGGGTCTACGAGCAGTACTTC. Translating gives CASSFDRSIGVYEQYF.

In nucleotides, the CDR3 is TGTGCCAGCAGCCCCCCCCTGGGTCTAGCGGGAGTAGGCGAGCAGTACTTC. It translates to CASSPPLGLAGVGEQYF. The gene calls are TRBV7-2 and TRBJ2-7; 10 positions agree with TRBD2. Germline CDR1 reads SGHTA; CDR2 reads FQGNSA. The CDR3 is 17 amino acids. V dropped 5 bases and J dropped 6; count of bases not matched to a gene: 16.

This CDR3 reads CASSARPTTDYEQYF. The CDR3, as DNA: TGTGCCAGCAGCGCTCGGCCCACGACGGATTACGAGCAGTACTTC. The chain couples TRBV7-2 to TRBJ2-7; D gene uncertain. The ends were cut back, 5 bases at V and 4 bases at J, with 18 bases in the middle. The CDR3 is made up of 15 amino acids. Per germline, CDR1 SGHTA and CDR2 FQGNSA.

The chain's CDR3 is CASSPGVSETQYF. DNA of the CDR3: TGCGCCAGCAGCCCAGGGGTTTCGGAGACCCAGTACTTC. The chain has TRBV5-1 and TRBJ2-5; D is possibly TRBD1 (6 bases). The V and J ends lost 4 bases and 5 bases respectively, with 12 bases between them. The CDR3 consists of 13 residues. Germline CDR1 SGHRS, CDR2 YFSETQ.

Only one count was recorded for this clone. The rearrangement joins TRBV5-4 to TRBJ1-1; 9 bases fit TRBD1. The CDR3 extends over 15 amino acids. Germline CDR1 SGHNT, CDR2 YYREEE (reference sequence). J was trimmed by 8 bases and V by 4 bases; bases with no gene match: 12. This chain's CDR3 is CASSGQGPGEGEAFF. CDR3 DNA sequence: TGTGCCAGCAGCGGACAGGGGCCCGGAGAAGGGGAAGCTTTCTTT.

The CDR3 is CASSSDGDTQYF. For the CDR3, the DNA is TGTGCCAGCAGCTCCGATGGGGATACGCAGTATTTT. This rearrangement joins TRBV7-9 to TRBJ2-3; D gene uncertain. CDR1 and CDR2 from the germline V gene are SEHNR and FQNEAQ (reference sequence). This CDR3 contains 12 residues. V shed 4 bases and J shed 6 bases, with 8 bases lying between them.